These T cell receptor beta chains were read from a single sample in a study of OX40 agonist ivuxolimab in advanced cancers. The assay was immunoSEQ multiplex PCR, and TCRdb's table has in-frame clones only and misses some. The table shows 97,000 or so clones, with roughly 89% occurring only once. The sample consisted of CD4+ or CD8+ T cells sorted from blood, taken in a trial of the OX40 agonist ivuxolimab. These receptors were taken from an adult with an advanced solid tumor such as melanoma, head and neck, liver or kidney cancer. The conserved cysteine and the conserved F or W are not part of the CDR3 here.

J	V	CDR3
TRBJ2-7	TRBV7-3	ASSPDASYEQY
TRBJ2-6	TRBV14	ASSQVKTGALLT
TRBJ2-5	TRBV7-9	ASRLAEGQETQY
TRBJ1-5	TRBV5-1	ASRPGTDDQPQH
TRBJ1-1	TRBV25-1	ASKGDTKYTEAF
TRBJ2-2	TRBV15	ATSREAAELF
TRBJ2-3	TRBV12-5	ASAYMTTTDTQY
TRBJ2-1	TRBV6-4	ASSDSASGKIGEQF
TRBJ2-5	TRBV6-1	ATSRDRAGETQY
TRBJ2-2	TRBV18	ASSLRQGRGDTGELF
TRBJ2-5	TRBV11-2	ASSPDRGVGETQY
TRBJ1-1	TRBV21-1	ASSKCPMNTEAF
TRBJ1-2	TRBV9	ASSVAPGGPGINYGYT
TRBJ2-1	TRBV27	ASSPRSGTVPPRNEQF
TRBJ2-1	TRBV7-9	ASAAGEQF
TRBJ2-7	TRBV27	ASSLSGRAGEQY
TRBJ2-7	TRBV6-5	ASRTIYEQY
TRBJ2-5	TRBV14	ASSQDPRGWYQY
TRBJ2-1	TRBV29-1	SLELTGAYNEQF
TRBJ2-5	TRBV27	ASSLAGRGETQY
TRBJ2-1	TRBV6-1	ASINGLKVSKQF
TRBJ2-3	TRBV6-6	ASSPRDRATDTQY
TRBJ1-6	TRBV14	ASSHNPIAVSPLH
TRBJ2-2	TRBV9	ASSPLRTGELF
TRBJ2-1	TRBV9	ASSRLKGEQF
TRBJ2-2	TRBV6-9	ASRLTPNTGELF